These 26 T cell receptor beta chains were all obtained from the same sample, sequenced in a study of CD8 T cells in Susac syndrome. RNA in amounts of roughly 0.5 to 1 ug was reverse transcribed with random hexamers. TCRdb processed the immunoSEQ multiplex PCR reads anew with MiXCR; each CDR3 protein has one entry. The table records around 230,000 distinct CDR3 sequences, 95% of them present only once. The specimen was CD4+ T cells from PBMCs. All receptors come from a human donor with multiple sclerosis.

The rearrangement joins TRBV29-1 to TRBJ2-7; the D gene is possibly TRBD1 (6 bases). CDR1 SQVTM and CDR2 ANQGSEA come from the germline V gene. The CDR3 covers 15 residues. V lost 3 bases to trimming and J lost 2 bases, with 17 bases between them. The chain's CDR3 is CSVEETGWDTYEQYF. Written as DNA, the CDR3 is TGCAGCGTTGAGGAAACAGGCTGGGACACCTACGAGCAGTACTTC.

The CDR3 coding sequence is TGTGCCAGCAGTCCACGCCCCCAAGAGACCCAGTACTTC. Amino acids: CASSPRPQETQYF. V usage is TRBV2 and J usage is TRBJ2-5, with D unresolved. Looked up from germline, CDR1 is SNHLY and CDR2 is FYNNEI. There are 13 residues in the CDR3. The germline V and J ends were trimmed by 5 bases and 1 base, with 8 bases remaining between them.

This chain links TRBV2 with TRBJ1-6, with 7 positions matching TRBD1. The CDR3 length is 15 residues. V lost 2 bases and J lost 7; bases outside the gene matches: 5. The germline CDR1 and CDR2 sequences are SNHLY and FYNNEI. CDR3 nucleotide sequence: TGTGCCAGCAGTGAACTACAGGGGAAAAATTCACCCCTCCACTTT. Translation: CASSELQGKNSPLHF.

J is TRBJ2-6 and V is TRBV24-1, with D tentatively TRBD2 (5 bases). V lost 4 bases and J 2 bases, leaving 5 bases between the germline ends. CDR1 is KGHDR and CDR2 is SFDVKD in the germline V gene. The CDR3 totals 14 residues. This CDR3 is CATSEGAGANVLTF. As DNA, the CDR3 is TGTGCCACCAGTGAGGGAGCTGGGGCCAACGTCCTGACTTTC.

The chain couples TRBV3-1 to TRBJ2-3; D is unclear. From germline, CDR1 is LGHDT and CDR2 YNNKEL (reference sequence). CDR3 length equals 13 residues. V lost 5 bases and J 5 bases, leaving 11 bases between the germline ends. CDR3 coding DNA: TGTGCCAGCAGCACGAGAGGTGTAGATACGCAGTATTTT. Amino acid sequence: CASSTRGVDTQYF.

The genes are TRBV29-1 and TRBJ2-7; TRBD2 matches at 7 bases. V lost 7 bases to trimming and J lost 1 base; unmatched junction nucleotides: 10. There are 14 residues in the CDR3. Germline-derived CDR1 and CDR2 are SQVTM and ANQGSEA. The CDR3 DNA reads TGCAGCGGTGGAGGGTTGGGAGGGTCCTACGAGCAGTACTTC. Its protein is CSGGGLGGSYEQYF.

The chain carries TRBV20-1 and TRBJ1-2, with TRBD1 as a possible D gene (5 bases). The CDR3 is made up of 14 amino acids. CDR1 is DFQATT, CDR2 SNEGSKA, per germline (reference sequence). Here the CDR3 reads CRPWGNRGDYGYTF. Written as DNA, the CDR3 is TGCAGACCTTGGGGGAACAGAGGAGACTATGGCTACACCTTC.

The chain joins TRBV6-5 to TRBJ1-1; a possible D gene is TRBD1 (6 bases). V was clipped by 3 bases and J by 10 bases, with 18 bases between them. The CDR3 consists of 14 residues. Germline V gene data show CDR1 as MNHEY and CDR2 as SVGAGI. This chain's CDR3 is CASSYTGTGRPAFF. DNA of the CDR3: TGTGCCAGCAGTTATACCGGAACAGGGAGGCCAGCTTTCTTT.

The chain is built from TRBV6-5 and TRBJ1-2, with TRBD1 identical over 8 bases. In germline, CDR1 is MNHEY, CDR2 SVGAGI. This CDR3 is 16 amino acids long. V dropped 0 bases and J dropped 2; count of bases not matched to a gene: 5. CDR3 sequence (DNA): TGTGCCAGCAGTTACTCTTCAGGGGGCGCGAACTATGGCTACACCTTC. This sequence encodes CASSYSSGGANYGYTF.

This chain connects TRBV7-9 to TRBJ2-1; D is undetermined. CDR1 is SEHNR and CDR2 is FQNEAQ in the germline V gene (reference sequence). This CDR3 region has 12 residues. The V end was cut by 4 bases, the J end by 6 bases, with 7 bases between. DNA of the CDR3: TGTGCCAGCAGCTCCTATACCAATGAGCAGTTCTTC. As protein: CASSSYTNEQFF.

The J gene is TRBJ1-1, the V gene TRBV5-4, with TRBD1 matching 9 bases. The CDR3 is made up of 15 amino acids. Germline CDR1 reads SGHNT; CDR2 reads YYREEE (reference sequence). After removal of 2 bases from V and 1 base from J, the junction contained 3 bases not matched to a gene. The CDR3 spells CASSLQGARNTEAFF. CDR3 nucleotides: TGTGCCAGCAGCTTACAGGGGGCGAGGAACACTGAAGCTTTCTTT.

This chain connects TRBV28 to TRBJ1-2; TRBD1 matches at 11 bases. Germline V gene lookup returns CDR1 MDHEN and CDR2 SYDVKM. The CDR3 is made up of 15 amino acids. The J segment lost 5 bases and the V segment lost 10 bases, leaving 12 bases of the junction unmatched. The CDR3 region has the DNA TGTGCCACAGCGTACCTTGGACAGGGGGCGTATGGCTACACCTTC. Its translation: CATAYLGQGAYGYTF.

The V and J genes are TRBV28 and TRBJ2-1; 11 bases map to TRBD2. CDR1 is MDHEN, CDR2 SYDVKM, per germline. This CDR3 has 18 amino acids. With 4 bases clipped from V and 7 bases from J, the junction kept 15 bases outside the gene matches. The CDR3 DNA reads as TGTGCCAGCAGTTGGGGACTAGCGGCTATCCCTCGGTCGAATGAGCAGTTCTTC. Residues: CASSWGLAAIPRSNEQFF.

V and J are TRBV7-9 and TRBJ2-1, with 13 bases aligning to TRBD2. Germline loops: CDR1 SEHNR, CDR2 FQNEAQ (reference sequence). The ends lost 7 bases at V and 6 bases at J; junction bases unmatched: 6. CDR3 length: 15 residues. The CDR3 here is CASTFGTSGTNEQFF. The CDR3 coding sequence is TGTGCCAGCACCTTTGGGACTAGCGGGACCAATGAGCAGTTCTTC.

This clonotype occurred once. The junction does not match germline at one end; this may be a read error. CDR3 amino acids: CASSQDLWMPQVIF. The CDR3 nucleotides read TGTGCCAGCAGCCAAGATCTCTGGATGCCTCAGGTCATCTTC. The chain couples TRBV3-1 to TRBJ2-4; D is ambiguous. Germline assignment: CDR1 LGHDT and CDR2 YNNKEL (reference sequence). The CDR3 consists of 14 residues.

The chain employs TRBV9 and TRBJ2-7; TRBD2 agrees at 9 bases. The germline V gene has CDR1 SGDLS and CDR2 YYNGEE. The CDR3 sequence is 14 residues long. With V trimmed by 4 bases and J by 5 bases, 7 bases remained unmatched. CDR3 in DNA: TGTGCCAGCAGCATCGCGGGAGGGTTCGACGAGCAGTACTTC. This encodes CASSIAGGFDEQYF.

The V and J genes are TRBV3-1 and TRBJ2-7, with a possible D match to TRBD2 (6 bases). Trimming pared 1 base from V and 2 bases from J, leaving 9 bases between. The germline gives CDR1 LGHDT, CDR2 YNNKEL (reference sequence). This CDR3 is 14 amino acids long. CDR3 nucleotides: TGTGCCAGCAGCCAAGGGGACTTCCCCTACGAGCAGTACTTC. This encodes CASSQGDFPYEQYF.

The chain couples TRBV9 to TRBJ2-7; either TRBD1 or TRBD2 may supply D (5 bases each). The V gene's germline CDR1 is SGDLS and CDR2 YYNGEE. There are 13 residues in the CDR3. V was pared by 3 bases and J by 2 bases, with 9 bases between. The DNA of the CDR3 is TGTGCCAGCAGCGGGGACGGCCCCTACGAGCAGTACTTC. This codes for CASSGDGPYEQYF.

The chain has TRBV19 and TRBJ2-7; 8 nucleotides line up with TRBD1. Germline trimming cut 4 bases from V and 3 bases from J; bases unmatched to any gene: 14. The germline gives CDR1 LNHDA, CDR2 SQIVND (reference sequence). This CDR3 has 17 residues. The CDR3 loop is CASSTEINRGSRYEQYF. The DNA of the CDR3 is TGTGCCAGTAGTACGGAAATAAACAGGGGGAGCCGCTACGAGCAGTACTTC.

The V gene is TRBV29-1, the J gene TRBJ2-1; 10 nucleotides agree with TRBD2. Germline V lookup: CDR1 SQVTM, CDR2 ANQGSEA. Unmatched junction bases numbered 8, after V lost 0 bases and J lost 3 bases. The length of the CDR3 is 17 residues. The CDR3 nucleotides are TGCAGCGTTGAAGATCGCCGGACTAGCGGAATCTACAATGAGCAGTTCTTC. The encoded protein is CSVEDRRTSGIYNEQFF.

The V and J genes are TRBV10-3 and TRBJ1-6; D is uncertain. CDR3 length: 12 residues. The V gene lost 4 bases and the J gene lost 9 bases, with 7 bases spanning the gap. The V gene's germline CDR1 is ENHRY and CDR2 SYGVKD. In DNA, the CDR3 is TGTGCCATCAGTGGGCAGAGTTCACCCCTCCACTTT. It specifies CAISGQSSPLHF.

The chain joins TRBV29-1 to TRBJ1-1; no clear D gene. The germline V gene has CDR1 SQVTM and CDR2 ANQGSEA. Trimming stripped 4 bases from V and 8 bases from J, with 8 bases between. The CDR3 length is 10 residues. Written as DNA, the CDR3 is TGCAGCGTTGTACGGAGAGAAGCTTTCTTT. It codes for CSVVRREAFF. The full variable domain, rest sourced from reference TRBV29-1 and TRBJ1-1, is SAVISQKPSRDICQRGTSLTIQCQVDSQVTMMFWYRQQPGQSLTLIATANQGSEATYESGFVIDKFPISRPNLTFSTLTVSNMSPEDSSIYLCSVVRREAFFGQGTRLTVV.

This clonotype was seen a single time. The V call is TRBV3-1, the J call TRBJ2-3; TRBD2 agrees at 8 bases. CDR1 and CDR2 from the germline V gene are LGHDT and YNNKEL (reference sequence). The CDR3 is 17 residues long. The V gene end was trimmed by 3 bases and the J gene end by 5 bases; junction bases not matched to a gene: 13. CDR3 DNA: TGTGCCAGCAGCCAGGACGGACTAGCCGGCGCACGAGATACGCAGTATTTT. It encodes CASSQDGLAGARDTQYF.

V gene TRBV11-2 combines with J gene TRBJ2-1, with a tentative D call TRBD2 (5 bases). The CDR3 is made up of 14 amino acids. The germline CDR1 and CDR2 sequences are SGHAT and FQNNGV. Between the trimmed V and J ends, which lost 6 bases and 3 bases, there was a span of 12 bases. CDR3 region: CASRLPGLYNEQFF. Here the CDR3 DNA reads TGTGCCAGCAGGTTACCCGGACTCTACAATGAGCAGTTCTTC.

The J gene is TRBJ1-2, the V gene TRBV18; D is ambiguous. Germline V gene data show CDR1 as KGHSH and CDR2 as LQKENI. The CDR3 sequence is 13 residues long. Trimming stripped 3 bases from V and 4 bases from J, with 9 bases between. CDR3 sequence reads: CASSPVSSYGYTF. CDR3 nucleotide sequence: TGTGCCAGCTCACCCGTTTCTTCCTATGGCTACACCTTC.

V is TRBV20-1 and J is TRBJ2-7; no reliable D call. The CDR3 runs to 12 residues. V lost 3 bases and J lost 5, with 11 bases in between. Germline values: CDR1 DFQATT, CDR2 SNEGSKA (reference sequence). The CDR3 protein is CSASMGVDEQYF. DNA for the CDR3: TGCAGTGCTAGTATGGGTGTAGACGAGCAGTACTTC.